This T cell receptor (beta chain) came from a study of T cells after yellow fever vaccination. The overall study: Researchers used SMART-Seq v4 Ultra Low Input to prepare fractions that had low cell numbers. Study-wide results and caveats: Sorted repertoires could include abundant contaminating clonotypes from bulk cells. Weaker overall, the secondary response nonetheless peaked faster (day 5 versus 15). Post-booster repertoires contained most primary-vaccination clones again (96% CD4, 88% CD8).

This CDR3 contains 16 residues. With 3 bases clipped from V and 4 bases from J, the junction kept 8 bases outside the gene matches. In germline, CDR1 is SGHNT, CDR2 YENEEA. A single record per CDR3 protein comes from TCRdb applying MiXCR to the 5' RACE reads. Of under 55,000 distinct CDR3 sequences in the sample, approximately 7% were seen once. This chain uses TRBV11-3 with TRBJ2-2, with 7 nucleotides matching TRBD1. The specimen was CD8+ T cells not binding an NS4B(214-222) dextramer, sorted from PBMCs, collected approximately 40 days after the first yellow fever vaccination. This clonotype was obtained from a man in his late teens or twenties who received the YFV17D yellow fever vaccine. In nucleotides, the CDR3 is TGTGCCAGCAGCTTGGGTTACAGGGGTACCACCGGGGAGCTGTTTTTT. It yields the protein CASSLGYRGTTGELFF.